This T cell receptor (beta chain) was identified in a study of cytomegalovirus exposure and HLA in healthy donors. General observations from the study: HLA alleles were associated with 18,000 or so TCR beta sequences in a later analysis at 0.05 false discovery rate. TCR beta sequences reportedly predicted most subjects' HLA-A and HLA-B alleles accurately.

Concerning this clone: Its matching antigen is unknown.

Primers for the PCR totalled 60 Vbeta and 13 Jbeta. Some clones are missing from TCRdb's copy, which holds only in-frame ones; the method was immunoSEQ multiplex PCR. The sample has about 72,000 clones; almost 85% are singletons. Healthy bone marrow donors made up the donor group. CDR3 size: 13 residues. Germline CDR1 reads LGHNA; CDR2 reads YNFKEQ. Trimming took 4 bases from V and 11 from J, leaving 17 bases between them. Sequencing was carried out using PBMCs. The receptor's source is a man younger than 35 in good health and CMV-seronegative. The chain carries TRBV4-2 and TRBJ1-1; maybe TRBD1 (6 bases). Here the CDR3 DNA reads TGTGCCAGCAGCCCGAACTCACAGGGTGCGGCTTTCTTT. Residues: CASSPNSQGAAFF.